Presented here are 31 T cell receptor beta chains from one specimen sequenced in a study of human CD8 memory T cell subsets. Investigators built TCR beta libraries using UMI-labeled 5' RACE. TCRdb re-called the 5' RACE reads; one entry per CDR3 protein, DNA not given. The listing contains about 17,000 distinct CDR3 sequences. The sequencing sample was made of CD8+ stem-like memory T cells (TSCM and TCM) sorted from PBMCs. Specified subset: stem-like memory CD8 T cells (TSTEM), CCR7+ PD-1- TIGIT-. The receptors come from a human donor in good health.

This chain connects TRBV27 to TRBJ2-7; TCRdb designates TRBD1, a call that cannot be tested without DNA. The germline gives CDR1 MNHEY, CDR2 SMNVEV (reference sequence). The CDR3 totals 15 residues. This chain's CDR3 is CASSLYGDSAYEQYF.

CDR3 sequence: CASSGGTSAGGYTF. The rearrangement uses TRBV5-6 and TRBJ1-2. The CDR3 contains 14 residues. CDR1 and CDR2 from the germline V gene are SGHDT and YYEEEE.

The V gene is TRBV4-1, the J gene TRBJ2-1; the TCRdb D gene call, TRBD1, has no DNA to confirm it. The germline V gene encodes CDR1 MGHRA and CDR2 YSYEKL. This CDR3 is built from 15 residues. CDR3 in amino acids: CASSRTYRDYNEQFF.

The chain is built from TRBV27 and TRBJ2-2; TCRdb's assignment of TRBD1 cannot be checked, as there is no DNA. There are 16 residues in the CDR3. The V gene's germline CDR1 is MNHEY and CDR2 SMNVEV (reference sequence). The CDR3 reads CASSPGTGGDTGELFF.

The V call is TRBV9, the J call TRBJ2-3; the TRBD2 assignment by TCRdb is unverifiable without DNA. Germline-derived CDR1 and CDR2 are SGDLS and YYNGEE. The CDR3 runs to 15 residues. The CDR3 reads CASSGTSGHTDTQYF.

The V and J genes are TRBV28 and TRBJ1-2; with no DNA, the TCRdb D assignment of TRBD1 cannot be verified. Germline V gives CDR1 MDHEN, CDR2 SYDVKM. The CDR3 runs to 14 residues. The CDR3 is CASSPPGVSDGYTF.

This clonotype is called medium-sized based on its frequency. This rearrangement joins TRBV28 to TRBJ2-7; TCRdb selects TRBD1, and the lack of DNA leaves this call unchecked. CDR1 is MDHEN and CDR2 is SYDVKM in the germline V gene. CDR3 length equals 14 residues. The CDR3 here is CASSLMVGVYEQYF.

This chain uses TRBV9 with TRBJ2-5; the TCRdb call, TRBD2, lacks DNA for checking. Germline-derived CDR1 and CDR2 are SGDLS and YYNGEE. This CDR3 contains 14 residues. The CDR3 reads CASSPPGGRETQYF.

This chain uses TRBV28 with TRBJ2-3; TCRdb's D call, TRBD1, is unchecked because there is no DNA. Germline CDR1 is MDHEN and CDR2 is SYDVKM. This CDR3 is built from 15 residues. The CDR3 is CASSYRGDGGDTQYF.

This chain uses TRBV6-1 with TRBJ2-1; TCRdb gives TRBD2 as the D gene, but with no DNA this cannot be confirmed. Germline V lookup: CDR1 MNHNS, CDR2 SASEGT. The CDR3 is 16 amino acids. The CDR3 region is CASTEPTSGDYNEQFF.

The V call is TRBV28, the J call TRBJ1-2; the D gene TCRdb calls, TRBD1, cannot be checked with no DNA. The CDR3 is 16 amino acids. Germline assignment: CDR1 MDHEN and CDR2 SYDVKM. The CDR3 reads CASSLLRTGETYGYTF.

The V call is TRBV28, the J call TRBJ1-3. There are 15 residues in the CDR3. The germline V gene has CDR1 MDHEN and CDR2 SYDVKM. CDR3 sequence reads: CASSFPLHSGNTIYF.

This clonotype is called medium-sized based on its frequency. Here the CDR3 reads CASSWTSGRITYEQYF. The V gene is TRBV28, the J gene TRBJ2-7; the TCRdb D gene call, TRBD2, has no DNA to confirm it. CDR3 size: 16 residues. Germline CDR1 and CDR2: MDHEN and SYDVKM.

This rearrangement joins TRBV11-2 to TRBJ2-7; TCRdb names TRBD2, which stays unverified in the absence of DNA. CDR1 is SGHAT, CDR2 FQNNGV, per germline. This CDR3 has 15 residues. The CDR3 reads CASSLASGSTYEQYF.

The rearrangement uses TRBV4-2 and TRBJ2-3; TCRdb names TRBD2, which stays unverified in the absence of DNA. Germline lookup yields CDR1 LGHNA and CDR2 YNFKEQ. The CDR3 is 16 residues long. The CDR3 is CASSQRLAGEVDTQYF.

The V call is TRBV28, the J call TRBJ1-1; TCRdb selects TRBD1, and the lack of DNA leaves this call unchecked. The germline V gene encodes CDR1 MDHEN and CDR2 SYDVKM. This CDR3 is 17 amino acids long. The CDR3: CASSLRRDRGEWTEAFF.

In terms of frequency, this clonotype is medium-sized (0.01 to 0.1%). The chain links TRBV18 to TRBJ2-7; lacking DNA, the TRBD2 call made by TCRdb goes unchecked. Germline loops: CDR1 KGHSH, CDR2 LQKENI. This CDR3 comprises 13 residues. This CDR3 reads CASSAGFSYEQYF.

The J gene is TRBJ2-1, the V gene TRBV20-1; TCRdb's D call of TRBD1 is untestable without DNA. This CDR3 is built from 15 residues. The germline gives CDR1 DFQATT, CDR2 SNEGSKA (reference sequence). CDR3 protein: CSARDRLGGYNEQFF.

This clonotype is medium-sized by frequency. This chain links TRBV7-9 with TRBJ1-2; absent DNA, TCRdb's TRBD1 call cannot be checked. Germline loops: CDR1 SEHNR, CDR2 FQNEAQ (reference sequence). CDR3 length: 15 residues. This CDR3 is CASSLLEGASYGYTF.

This chain uses TRBV29-1 with TRBJ2-7; TCRdb calls TRBD1, which cannot be checked without DNA. The CDR3 runs to 11 residues. The germline V gene encodes CDR1 SQVTM and CDR2 ANQGSEA. The CDR3 sequence: CSVETGYEQYF.

The chain combines TRBV5-1 with TRBJ1-5; the TCRdb call, TRBD1, lacks DNA for checking. The germline gives CDR1 SGHRS, CDR2 YFSETQ. The CDR3 is 13 residues long. This CDR3 is CASRRGPDQPQHF.

The chain couples TRBV28 to TRBJ1-4; TCRdb indicates TRBD1, and absent DNA this call remains unverified. This CDR3 region has 15 residues. Germline CDR1 MDHEN, CDR2 SYDVKM. The CDR3 region is CASSLTGTGVEKLFF.

According to its frequency, this clonotype is medium-sized (0.01 to 0.1%). The chain carries TRBV18 and TRBJ2-5; no DNA is available, so the TRBD1 call from TCRdb remains unchecked. The CDR3 is made up of 15 amino acids. Germline CDR1 reads KGHSH; CDR2 reads LQKENI. The CDR3 loop is CASSGQDPGEETQYF.

This chain uses TRBV4-1 with TRBJ2-1. The CDR3 loop spans 17 amino acids. Germline CDR1 and CDR2: MGHRA and YSYEKL. The CDR3 reads CASSQDPSGGAYNEQFF.

The chain carries TRBV14 and TRBJ1-2; lacking DNA, the TRBD1 call made by TCRdb goes unchecked. This CDR3 spans 15 amino acids. CDR1 SGHDN and CDR2 FVKESK come from the germline V gene. CDR3 in amino acids: CASSQRNTPSYGYTF.

The chain employs TRBV28 and TRBJ2-7; absent DNA, TCRdb's TRBD1 call cannot be checked. This CDR3 contains 15 residues. In germline, CDR1 is MDHEN, CDR2 SYDVKM. The CDR3 loop is CASSYSGTGSYEQYF. The whole variable domain, filled in from reference TRBV28 and TRBJ2-7, reads DVKVTQSSRYLVKRTGEKVFLECVQDMDHENMFWYRQDPGLGLRLIYFSYDVKMKEKGDIPEGYSVSREKKERFSLILESASTNQTSMYLCASSYSGTGSYEQYFGPGTRLTVT.

This clonotype is medium-sized by frequency. The V call is TRBV6-2 or TRBV6-3, the J call TRBJ2-1; TCRdb selects TRBD1, and the lack of DNA leaves this call unchecked. The CDR3 runs to 17 residues. CDR1 and CDR2 (germline): MNHEY, SVGEGT. CDR3 sequence reads: CASIGQGLSSSYNEQFF.

This chain's CDR3 is CSVRPGDNEQFF. The chain combines TRBV29-1 with TRBJ2-1; TCRdb selects TRBD1, and the lack of DNA leaves this call unchecked. The CDR3 has 12 residues. Germline CDR1 and CDR2: SQVTM and ANQGSEA.

The chain is built from TRBV28 and TRBJ2-1; TCRdb proposes TRBD1, but this gene call is untestable without DNA. CDR3 length: 17 residues. Germline V lookup: CDR1 MDHEN, CDR2 SYDVKM. CDR3 region: CASSSPGLVLSYNEQFF.

V and J are TRBV5-1 and TRBJ1-1; TCRdb indicates TRBD1, and absent DNA this call remains unverified. CDR3 length equals 15 residues. Germline V gene lookup returns CDR1 SGHRS and CDR2 YFSETQ. CDR3 region: CASSMLRTGLPEAFF.

The chain recombines TRBV6-5 with TRBJ2-3; the TRBD2 assignment by TCRdb is unverifiable without DNA. This CDR3 is built from 18 residues. Germline CDR1 is MNHEY and CDR2 is SVGAGI. The chain's CDR3 is CASSYNLVAGAGTDTQYF.